This T cell receptor (beta chain) was recovered during a study of cytomegalovirus exposure and HLA in healthy donors. Comments on this clone: Its specificity is not known.

The V and J ends lost 6 bases and 2 bases, in that order; junction bases with no gene match: 7. This CDR3 spans 15 amino acids. Germline CDR1 is MDHEN and CDR2 is SYDVKM. Whole-study findings and limits: TCR beta V- and J-gene trimming, according to a later analysis, was linked to a missense DCLRE1C variant. A highly shared variant cluster was judged a likely technical artifact. There were approximately 150 TCR beta chains listed as cytomegalovirus-associated.

With 60 Vbeta and 13 Jbeta primers, the PCR was carried out. The data were produced by immunoSEQ multiplex PCR, yet TCRdb's version contains in-frame clones alone and is incomplete. Among approximately 150,000 clones listed, 73% were seen once. The clonotype originates from a woman aged 18-29 years in good health and CMV-seronegative. Sequenced material: PBMCs. The rearrangement joins TRBV28 to TRBJ1-5; 7 bases are shared with TRBD1. CDR3 DNA sequence: TGTGCCAGCAGCCAGGGGGTTGACGGCAATCAGCCCCAGCATTTT. Its translation: CASSQGVDGNQPQHF.